These 19 T cell receptor beta chains were all obtained from the same sample, sequenced in a study of Ad26.COV2.S vaccination and SARS-CoV-2 variants. Repertoires were generated with immunoSEQ multiplex PCR, while TCRdb's copy carries only in-frame clones and drops some. Of roughly 500,000 clones in the sample, 87% were seen once. Treatment given: 15 to 20 received Ad26.COV2.S at low or high dose, single or two shots; several received placebo; per-sample allocation not given. After the first vaccine or placebo injection, samples were drawn on day 63. Sequenced here: peripheral blood, sampled in a trial of Ad26.COV2.S vaccine versus placebo. The origin of the receptors is a person aged 18 to 65 who received the Ad26.COV2.S COVID-19 vaccine or a placebo.

The V gene is TRBV28, the J gene TRBJ2-7; D unresolved. Trimming stripped 5 bases from V and 2 bases from J, with 22 bases between. From germline, CDR1 is MDHEN and CDR2 SYDVKM. The CDR3 extends over 17 amino acids. The CDR3 DNA reads TGTGCCAGCAGTCTCCCTCTCCGGGCCTCAAGAACCTACGAGCAGTACTTC. Encoded protein: CASSLPLRASRTYEQYF.

The genes are TRBV18 and TRBJ1-6; TRBD1 aligns across 9 bases. Germline CDR1 KGHSH, CDR2 LQKENI. V was pared by 4 bases and J by 14 bases, with 3 bases of the junction left unmatched. The CDR3 sequence is 12 residues long. The CDR3 nucleotides are TGTGCCAGCTCACTTGACAGGGGGACCCTCCACTTT. This translates into CASSLDRGTLHF.

The gene calls are TRBV6-5 and TRBJ1-4, with D uncertain. CDR1 and CDR2 (germline): MNHEY, SVGAGI. The V end was cut by 5 bases, the J end by 7 bases, with 14 bases between. This CDR3 spans 14 amino acids. CDR3 loop: CASSPHRVGEKLFF. In nucleotides, the CDR3 is TGTGCCAGCAGTCCTCATCGGGTGGGTGAAAAACTGTTTTTT.

The chain is built from TRBV28 and TRBJ2-1; D gene uncertain. Trimming removed 5 bases at V and 2 bases at J, with 10 bases between. Germline V gene lookup returns CDR1 MDHEN and CDR2 SYDVKM. CDR3 length: 14 residues. The CDR3 reads CASSPPDAYNEQFF. CDR3 DNA: TGTGCCAGCAGTCCACCTGATGCCTACAATGAGCAGTTCTTC. The full variable domain, rest sourced from reference TRBV28 and TRBJ2-1, is DVKVTQSSRYLVKRTGEKVFLECVQDMDHENMFWYRQDPGLGLRLIYFSYDVKMKEKGDIPEGYSVSREKKERFSLILESASTNQTSMYLCASSPPDAYNEQFFGPGTRLTVL.

The chain combines TRBV10-3 with TRBJ2-7; TRBD1 matches at 9 bases. The germline V gene encodes CDR1 ENHRY and CDR2 SYGVKD. The V and J ends lost 9 bases and 3 bases, in that order; junction bases with no gene match: 0. The CDR3 loop spans 11 amino acids. The CDR3 DNA reads as TGTGCCATGGGACAGGGCTACGAGCAGTACTTC. Residues: CAMGQGYEQYF.

V usage is TRBV6-5 and J usage is TRBJ2-7, with 8 nucleotides matching TRBD2. V gave up 7 bases and J gave up 0 bases; unmatched junction bases: 8. CDR1 is MNHEY, CDR2 SVGAGI, per germline. This CDR3 region has 15 residues. In DNA, the CDR3 is TGTGCCAGCACCCGGCCACTAGCGGTCTCCTACGAGCAGTACTTC. Its translation is CASTRPLAVSYEQYF.

This sequence joins TRBV19 and TRBJ1-1, with 9 positions matching TRBD1. There are 16 residues in the CDR3. Germline CDR1 reads LNHDA; CDR2 reads SQIVND (reference sequence). J lost 1 base, V lost 4 bases, and 7 bases had no gene match. CDR3 sequence: CASSKGTGTQNTEAFF. The CDR3 region has the DNA TGTGCCAGTAGTAAGGGGACAGGGACCCAGAACACTGAAGCTTTCTTT.

This chain joins TRBV7-2 and TRBJ1-5; tentative D call: TRBD1 (6 bases). Trimming removed 5 bases at V and 3 bases at J, with 14 bases between. CDR1 is SGHTA, CDR2 FQGNSA, per germline. CDR3 length: 15 amino acids. CDR3 bases: TGTGCCAGCAGCCCCGGCTGGGGGCCCAATCAGCCCCAGCATTTT. As protein: CASSPGWGPNQPQHF.

This rearrangement joins TRBV7-9 to TRBJ2-7, with D uncertain. The CDR3 runs to 14 residues. Trimming took 4 bases from V and 7 from J, leaving 17 bases between them. Germline V CDR1 and CDR2: SEHNR, FQNEAQ (reference sequence). The CDR3 sequence: CASSSLGGHLEQYF. The CDR3 bases are TGTGCCAGCAGCTCGCTAGGTGGCCACCTGGAGCAGTACTTC.

V gene TRBV11-2 combines with J gene TRBJ2-3; 7 nucleotides align to TRBD2. The CDR3 covers 13 residues. V lost 3 bases, J lost 6 bases, and 3 bases stayed unmatched. Germline assignment: CDR1 SGHAT and CDR2 FQNNGV. CDR3 in amino acids: CASSLRGGDTQYF. The DNA for the CDR3 is TGTGCCAGCAGCTTGAGGGGAGGGGATACGCAGTATTTT.

CDR3 region: CASSLRAGGRADTQYF. CDR3 nucleotides: TGTGCCAGCAGCTTGCGAGCGGGAGGAAGGGCAGATACGCAGTATTTT. J is TRBJ2-3 and V is TRBV7-2; 9 positions match TRBD2. This CDR3 spans 16 amino acids. The V segment lost 3 bases and the J segment 4 bases; nucleotides outside the gene matches: 8. CDR1 and CDR2 (germline): SGHTA, FQGNSA.

The chain couples TRBV20-1 to TRBJ1-4, with D hard to call. V lost 3 bases and J lost 5, with 7 bases in between. Germline assignment: CDR1 DFQATT and CDR2 SNEGSKA (reference sequence). The CDR3 is 12 residues long. The CDR3 is CSASHLNEKLFF. The DNA of the CDR3 is TGCAGTGCTAGTCACCTGAATGAAAAACTGTTTTTT.

The chain employs TRBV7-3 and TRBJ2-1; 9 nucleotides align to TRBD2. With V trimmed by 0 bases and J by 2 bases, 11 bases remained unmatched. The CDR3 totals 19 residues. CDR1 is SGHTA, CDR2 FQGTGA, per germline. CDR3 sequence reads: CASSLTSVGGRAPYNEQFF. In DNA form, the CDR3 reads TGTGCCAGCAGCTTAACGAGCGTCGGCGGGAGGGCCCCCTACAATGAGCAGTTCTTC.

V usage is TRBV30 and J usage is TRBJ1-1; no reliable D call. Trimming cost V 3 bases and J 4 bases, with 15 bases left between them. Germline V gene data show CDR1 as GTSNPN and CDR2 as SVGIG (reference sequence). The CDR3 has 14 residues. The CDR3 reads CAWSPLGFGTEAFF. CDR3 nucleotides: TGTGCCTGGAGCCCACTGGGGTTCGGCACTGAAGCTTTCTTT.

The chain joins TRBV6-5 to TRBJ2-7, with 7 positions matching TRBD1. Trimming at V came to 2 bases and at J to 5 bases, leaving 9 bases not matched to a gene. The CDR3 sequence is 15 residues long. Germline CDR1 and CDR2: MNHEY and SVGAGI. The CDR3 reads CASSYRGPPPHEQYF. CDR3 sequence (DNA): TGTGCCAGCAGTTACAGGGGGCCTCCCCCGCACGAGCAGTACTTC.

The chain employs TRBV4-3 and TRBJ2-1; 13 nucleotides match TRBD2. The germline CDR1 and CDR2 sequences are LGHNA and YSLEER. The CDR3 length is 18 residues. J lost 10 bases, V lost 3 bases, and 15 bases had no gene match. For the CDR3, the DNA is TGCGCCAGCAGCCACGATGGGACTAGCGGGATTGAATTTGGGGAGCAGTTCTTC. Translating gives CASSHDGTSGIEFGEQFF.

The chain joins TRBV19 to TRBJ2-7; TRBD1 matches 10 bases. Trimming at V came to 7 bases and at J to 2 bases, leaving 8 bases not matched to a gene. Germline loops: CDR1 LNHDA, CDR2 SQIVND (reference sequence). CDR3 length: 15 amino acids. The CDR3 DNA is TGTGCCAGTAAACCCGGGACAGGGGAAACCTACGAGCAGTACTTC. It translates to CASKPGTGETYEQYF.

The chain uses TRBV5-4 and TRBJ2-1, with D tentatively TRBD1 (5 bases). V was trimmed by 8 bases and J by 4 bases, leaving 16 bases between them. This CDR3 has 14 residues. CDR1 and CDR2 (germline): SGHNT, YYREEE (reference sequence). In nucleotides, the CDR3 is TGTGCCAGTCTCCGAGACAGAGGTTACAATGAGCAGTTCTTC. It is translated as CASLRDRGYNEQFF.

This sequence joins TRBV6-1 and TRBJ1-3, with 9 bases matching TRBD1. The CDR3 is 16 amino acids. Germline lookup yields CDR1 MNHNS and CDR2 SASEGT. V trimming: 2 bases; J trimming: 4 bases; junction bases outside the gene matches: 6. The DNA for the CDR3 is TGTGCCAGCAGTGAACCGGGACAGGGTGGGGGAAACACCATATATTTT. Translating it yields CASSEPGQGGGNTIYF.